The T cell receptor beta chain under discussion was sequenced for a study of blood T cell repertoires in COVID-19. Study at large: The origin of the acute and convalescent COVID-19 samples was the United States, Italy and Spain. Sources were T cells, B-cell-depleted T cells, or PBMCs; the material itself was cDNA or gDNA.

CDR1 and CDR2 (germline): LNHDA, SQIVND (reference sequence). With 3 bases clipped from V and 4 bases from J, the junction kept 3 bases outside the gene matches. This CDR3 is 14 amino acids long. Some clones are missing from TCRdb's copy, which holds only in-frame ones; the method was immunoSEQ multiplex PCR. Counted here are around 300,000 clones, more than 80% occurring once; the ten biggest clones make up around 1.1%. J is TRBJ1-5 and V is TRBV19, with 7 bases matching TRBD1. The receptor was derived from a woman aged 25 to 45 who had recovered from COVID-19. Sequenced input: PBMCs or T cells enriched from blood (not recorded which). CDR3 DNA: TGTGCCAGTAGTATCGACAGGGTGAATCAGCCCCAGCATTTT. Its translation is CASSIDRVNQPQHF.